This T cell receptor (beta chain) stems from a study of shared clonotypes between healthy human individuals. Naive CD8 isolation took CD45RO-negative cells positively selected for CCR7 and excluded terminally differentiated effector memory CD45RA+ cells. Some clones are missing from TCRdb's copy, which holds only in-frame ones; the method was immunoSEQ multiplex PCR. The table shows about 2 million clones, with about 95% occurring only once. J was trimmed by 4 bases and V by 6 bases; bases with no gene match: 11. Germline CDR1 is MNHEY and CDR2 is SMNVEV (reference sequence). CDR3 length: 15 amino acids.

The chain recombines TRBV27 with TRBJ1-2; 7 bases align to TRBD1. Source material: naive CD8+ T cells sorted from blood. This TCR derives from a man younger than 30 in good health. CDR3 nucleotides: TGTGCCAGCAGATTCGATACAGGGGCGGCCTATGGCTACACCTTC. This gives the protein CASRFDTGAAYGYTF.